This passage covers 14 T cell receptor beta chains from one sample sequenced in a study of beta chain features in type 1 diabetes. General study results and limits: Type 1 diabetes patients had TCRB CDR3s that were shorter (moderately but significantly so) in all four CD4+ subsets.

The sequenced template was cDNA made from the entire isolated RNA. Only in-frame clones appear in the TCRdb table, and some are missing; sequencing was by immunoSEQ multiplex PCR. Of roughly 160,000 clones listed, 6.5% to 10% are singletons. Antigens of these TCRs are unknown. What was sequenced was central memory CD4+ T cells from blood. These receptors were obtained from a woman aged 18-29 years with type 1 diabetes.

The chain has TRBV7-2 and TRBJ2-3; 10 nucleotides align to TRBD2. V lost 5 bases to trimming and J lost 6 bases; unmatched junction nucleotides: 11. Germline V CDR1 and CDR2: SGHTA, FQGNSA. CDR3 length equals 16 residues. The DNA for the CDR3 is TGTGCCAGCAGCCCCATACAGCGGGGGGGCCGGGATACGCAGTATTTT. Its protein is CASSPIQRGGRDTQYF. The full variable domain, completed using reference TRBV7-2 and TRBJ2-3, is GAGVSQSPSNKVTEKGKDVELRCDPISGHTALYWYRQSLGQGLEFLIYFQGNSAPDKSGLPSDRFSAERTGGSVSTLTIQRTQQEDSAVYLCASSPIQRGGRDTQYFGPGTRLTVL.

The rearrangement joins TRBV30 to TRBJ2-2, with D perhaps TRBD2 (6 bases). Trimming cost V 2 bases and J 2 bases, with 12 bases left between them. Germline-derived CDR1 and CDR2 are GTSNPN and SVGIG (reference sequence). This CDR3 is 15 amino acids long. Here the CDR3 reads CAWSFRGGNTGELFF. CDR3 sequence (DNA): TGTGCCTGGAGTTTCCGGGGAGGAAACACCGGGGAGCTGTTTTTT.

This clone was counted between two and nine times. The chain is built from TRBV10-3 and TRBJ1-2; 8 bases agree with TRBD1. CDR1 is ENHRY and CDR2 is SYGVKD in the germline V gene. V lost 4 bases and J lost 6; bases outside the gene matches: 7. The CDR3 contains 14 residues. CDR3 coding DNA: TGTGCCATCAGTGCTTTCACAGGGGGGGATGGCTACACCTTC. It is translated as CAISAFTGGDGYTF.

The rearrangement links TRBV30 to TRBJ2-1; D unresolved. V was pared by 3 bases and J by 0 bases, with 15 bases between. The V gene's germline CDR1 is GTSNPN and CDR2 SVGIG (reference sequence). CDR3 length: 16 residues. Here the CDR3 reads CAWSPSLLSSYNEQFF. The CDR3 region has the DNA TGTGCCTGGAGCCCTTCACTATTAAGCTCCTACAATGAGCAGTTCTTC.

The CDR3 spells CASSLGTGGSPLHF. CDR3 nucleotides: TGTGCCAGCAGCTTAGGGACAGGAGGCTCACCCCTCCACTTT. The rearrangement joins TRBV7-2 to TRBJ1-6; 7 nucleotides line up with TRBD1. The CDR3 is 14 residues long. Trimming cost V 1 base and J 10 bases; bases outside gene matches: 4. Germline V CDR1 and CDR2: SGHTA, FQGNSA.

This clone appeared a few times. CDR3 coding DNA: TGTGCCACCAGCAGAGATCTAGAACAGGGCGAAGCTTTCTTT. It codes for CATSRDLEQGEAFF. The chain is built from TRBV15 and TRBJ1-1, with TRBD1 as a possible D gene (6 bases). CDR1 is LNHNV, CDR2 YYDKDF, per germline (reference sequence). V lost 0 bases and J lost 8, with 13 bases in between. The CDR3 consists of 14 residues.

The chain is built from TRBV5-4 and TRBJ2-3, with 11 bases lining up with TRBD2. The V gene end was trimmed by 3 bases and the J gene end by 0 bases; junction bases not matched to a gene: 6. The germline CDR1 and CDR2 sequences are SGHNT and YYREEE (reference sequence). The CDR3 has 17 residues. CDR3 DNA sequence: TGTGCCAGCAGCTCTAGCGGGGGGTACTCTAGCACAGATACGCAGTATTTT. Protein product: CASSSSGGYSSTDTQYF.

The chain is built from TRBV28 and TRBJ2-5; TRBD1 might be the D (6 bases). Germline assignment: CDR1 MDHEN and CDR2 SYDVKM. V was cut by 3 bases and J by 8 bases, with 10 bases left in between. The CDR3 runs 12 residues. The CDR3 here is CASSLLQGTQYF. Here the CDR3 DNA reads TGTGCCAGCAGTTTGTTACAGGGAACCCAGTACTTC.

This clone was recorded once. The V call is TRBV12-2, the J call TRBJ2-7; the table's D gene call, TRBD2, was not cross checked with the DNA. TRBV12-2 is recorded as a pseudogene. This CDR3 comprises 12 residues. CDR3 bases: TGTGCAAGTCGCTTTGTAGCGGACGAGCAGTACTTC. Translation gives CASRFVADEQYF.

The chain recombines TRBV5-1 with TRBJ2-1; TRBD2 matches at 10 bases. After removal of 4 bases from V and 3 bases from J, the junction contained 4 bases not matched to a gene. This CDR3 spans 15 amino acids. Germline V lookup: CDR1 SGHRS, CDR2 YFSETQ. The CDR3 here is CASSPGLAVYNEQFF. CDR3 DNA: TGCGCCAGCAGCCCCGGACTAGCGGTCTACAATGAGCAGTTCTTC.

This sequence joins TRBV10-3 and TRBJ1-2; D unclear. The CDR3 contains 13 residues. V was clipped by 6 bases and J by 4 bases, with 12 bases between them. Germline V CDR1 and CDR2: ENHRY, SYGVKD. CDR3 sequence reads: CAIRVDIPYGYTF. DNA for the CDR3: TGTGCCATCAGAGTCGACATCCCCTATGGCTACACCTTC.

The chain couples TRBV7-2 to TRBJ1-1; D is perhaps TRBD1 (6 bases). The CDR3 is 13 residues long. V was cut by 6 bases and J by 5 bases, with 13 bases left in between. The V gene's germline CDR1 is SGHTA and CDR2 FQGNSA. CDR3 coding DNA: TGTGCCAGCAGAGCAGGGGAAGCTACTGAAGCTTTCTTT. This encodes CASRAGEATEAFF.

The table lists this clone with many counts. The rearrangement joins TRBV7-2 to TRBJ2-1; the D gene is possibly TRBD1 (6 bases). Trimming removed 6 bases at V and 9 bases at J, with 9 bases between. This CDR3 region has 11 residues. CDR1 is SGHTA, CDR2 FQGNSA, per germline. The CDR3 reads CASSIGGEQFF. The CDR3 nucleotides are TGTGCCAGCAGTATAGGGGGTGAGCAGTTCTTC.

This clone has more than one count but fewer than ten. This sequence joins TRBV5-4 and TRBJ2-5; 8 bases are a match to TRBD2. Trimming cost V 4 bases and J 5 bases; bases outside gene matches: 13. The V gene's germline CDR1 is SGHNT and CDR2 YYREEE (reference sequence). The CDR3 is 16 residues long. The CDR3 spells CASSHPSGGRRETQYF. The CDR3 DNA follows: TGTGCCAGCAGCCACCCTAGCGGCGGGAGGAGGGAGACCCAGTACTTC.